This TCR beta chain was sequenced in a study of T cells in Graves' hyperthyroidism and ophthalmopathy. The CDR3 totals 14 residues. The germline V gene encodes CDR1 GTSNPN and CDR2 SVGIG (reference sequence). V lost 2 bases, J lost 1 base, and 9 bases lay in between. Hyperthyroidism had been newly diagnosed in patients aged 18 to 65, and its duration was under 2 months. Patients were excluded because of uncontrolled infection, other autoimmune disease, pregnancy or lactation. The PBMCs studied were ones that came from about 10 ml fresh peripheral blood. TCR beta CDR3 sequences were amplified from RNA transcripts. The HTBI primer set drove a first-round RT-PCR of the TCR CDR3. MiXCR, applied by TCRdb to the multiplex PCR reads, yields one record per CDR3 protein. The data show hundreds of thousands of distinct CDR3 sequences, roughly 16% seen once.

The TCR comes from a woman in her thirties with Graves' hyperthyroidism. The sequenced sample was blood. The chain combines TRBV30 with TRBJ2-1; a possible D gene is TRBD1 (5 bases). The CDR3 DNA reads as TGTGCCTGGAGTTGGACACTTTCCTACAATGAGCAGTTCTTC. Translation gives CAWSWTLSYNEQFF.